This T cell receptor (beta chain) is from a study of blood T cells in healthy people across ages. Study in general: Using template switching, researchers captured about one barcoded beta molecule for each two T cells. Study-level results: A strong correlation was found between TCR beta diversity and the percentage of naive T cells. For the donors, CMV status was unknown and possibly confounded expanded clonotype changes.

At least 6 million PBMCs were isolated per sample. Concerning this clonotype itself: Its antigen remains unknown.

A second PCR, run for roughly 7 to 11 cycles, used a sample-barcoded 5' primer plus a J-beta primer mix. From the 5' RACE reads, TCRdb called clonotypes with MiXCR, one entry per CDR3 protein. The sample includes 1.5 million or so distinct CDR3 sequences, 42% seen only once; the top ten take approximately 4%. V dropped 1 base and J dropped 11 bases, with 35 bases sitting between them. The CDR3 runs 20 residues. CDR1 and CDR2 from the germline V gene are SGHTA and FQGNSA. The sequenced sample consisted of blood. This sequence joins TRBV7-2 and TRBJ2-5; the D gene could be TRBD1 or TRBD2 (5 bases each). The clonotype was recovered from a woman aged 18-35 years in good health. In DNA, the CDR3 is TGTGCCAGCAGCTTAGAATGGTCAGCAGAATACCGGGACCCGAGGTGGGAGCAGTACTTC. Residues: CASSLEWSAEYRDPRWEQYF.